This is a list of T cell receptor beta chains from one sample in a study of cytomegalovirus exposure and HLA in healthy donors. Produced via immunoSEQ multiplex PCR; TCRdb's table is partial and in-frame only. The sample has more than 110,000 clones; about three quarters are singletons. Sequencing input: PBMCs. The receptors shown here come from a man younger than 35 in good health and CMV-seronegative. The CDR3 runs from the conserved cysteine through the conserved F or W. The D gene is left open where the match is weak. Only part of the rows carry a size: once, few, many, or a class if the clone is expanded.

clone_size	d_call	v_call	j_call	cdr3_aa	cdr3_nt
NA	TRBD1	TRBV5-5	TRBJ1-2	CASSFAGGRYTF	TGTGCCAGCAGCTTTGCAGGGGGTCGCTACACCTTC
NA	NA	TRBV28	TRBJ2-2	CASSLFFGPGELFF	TGTGCCAGCAGTTTATTTTTCGGTCCCGGGGAGCTGTTTTTT
NA	TRBD1	TRBV27	TRBJ2-1	CASSLDRDRGLEQFF	TGTGCCAGCAGTTTAGATAGGGACAGGGGGCTTGAGCAGTTCTTC
NA	TRBD1	TRBV30	TRBJ1-3	CAWSEGQGKARNTIYF	TGTGCCTGGAGTGAGGGACAGGGGAAAGCGCGAAACACCATATATTTT
once	NA	TRBV19	TRBJ2-3	CASSMRAAYTDTQYF	TGTGCCAGTAGTATGAGGGCAGCTTACACAGATACGCAGTATTTT
NA	NA	TRBV5-4	TRBJ2-2	CASSLGQSDTGELFF	TGTGCCAGCAGCCTCGGACAGTCAGACACCGGGGAGCTGTTTTTT
NA	NA	TRBV18	TRBJ1-1	CASSPGRGDTEAFF	TGTGCCAGCTCACCGGGACGGGGGGACACTGAAGCTTTCTTT
NA	NA	TRBV6-6	TRBJ1-1	CASSYSTGEAFF	TGTGCCAGCAGTTACTCAACGGGTGAAGCTTTCTTT
NA	TRBD2	TRBV27	TRBJ2-1	CASSYSLAVNEQFF	TGTGCCAGCAGTTACAGCCTAGCGGTCAATGAGCAGTTCTTC
NA	TRBD1	TRBV10-1	TRBJ2-2	CASSPDRVGTGELFF	TGCGCCAGCAGCCCAGACAGGGTCGGGACCGGGGAGCTGTTTTTT
few	NA	TRBV2	TRBJ1-1	CASSGQPEAFF	TGTGCCAGCAGTGGACAACCTGAAGCTTTCTTT
few	NA	TRBV10-1	TRBJ1-4	CASSESARGYREKLFF	TGCGCCAGCAGTGAGTCCGCGAGAGGTTATCGCGAAAAACTGTTTTTT
NA	NA	TRBV13	TRBJ2-1	CASSLGDKPNEQFF	TGTGCCAGCAGCTTAGGGGACAAGCCCAATGAGCAGTTCTTC
NA	TRBD2	TRBV7-9	TRBJ2-7	CASSSTRGLAGAEQYF	TGTGCCAGCAGCTCCACCAGGGGACTAGCGGGAGCCGAGCAGTACTTC
NA	NA	TRBV7-2	TRBJ2-3	CASSHTSRGQYF	TGTGCCAGCAGCCACACCAGCCGGGGGCAGTATTTT
once	NA	TRBV6-5	TRBJ1-4	CASSYDQGFSEKLFF	TGTGCCAGCAGTTACGACCAGGGCTTTTCCGAAAAACTGTTTTTT
NA	TRBD2	TRBV27	TRBJ2-3	CASSPRPSGSGADTQYF	TGTGCCAGCAGTCCCCGCCCTAGCGGGAGTGGTGCAGATACGCAGTATTTT
NA	TRBD2	TRBV5-6	TRBJ2-5	CASSFWTSGGRETQYF	TGTGCCAGCAGCTTCTGGACTAGCGGAGGGCGGGAGACCCAGTACTTC
NA	NA	TRBV5-1	TRBJ1-2	CASSSVTNYGYTF	TGCGCCAGCAGCTCCGTAACTAACTATGGCTACACCTTC
NA	TRBD1	TRBV4-2	TRBJ2-2	CASSPRQGSSGELFF	TGTGCCAGCAGCCCGAGACAGGGATCCAGCGGGGAGCTGTTTTTT
few	TRBD1	TRBV7-9	TRBJ2-5	CASSSRGPETQYF	TGTGCCAGCAGCTCAAGGGGGCCGGAGACCCAGTACTTC
NA	TRBD1	TRBV19	TRBJ1-5	CASRPRTGAGWGNQPQHF	TGTGCCAGTAGACCGCGGACAGGGGCAGGGTGGGGCAATCAGCCCCAGCATTTT
once	NA	TRBV6-4	TRBJ2-6	CASSDTYSSGANVLTF	TGTGCCAGCAGTGACACTTATAGCTCTGGGGCCAACGTCCTGACTTTC
NA	NA	TRBV5-1	TRBJ2-1	CASSSATTLTGLSSYNEQFF	TGCGCCAGCAGCTCCGCCACTACATTGACCGGATTAAGCTCCTACAATGAGCAGTTCTTC
NA	NA	TRBV19	TRBJ1-2	CASSTTGNYGYTF	TGTGCCAGTAGTACCACAGGGAACTATGGCTACACCTTC
NA	NA	TRBV7-2	TRBJ2-3	CASSQFAGRISTDTQYF	TGTGCCAGCAGCCAGTTCGCGGGAAGGATCTCAACAGATACGCAGTATTTT
NA	TRBD2	TRBV28	TRBJ2-7	CASSEDRVGTSGYEQYF	TGTGCCAGCAGCGAGGACAGGGTGGGGACTAGCGGATACGAGCAGTACTTC
NA	NA	TRBV16	TRBJ1-1	CASSQKRSTVNTEAFF	TGTGCCAGCAGCCAAAAACGGTCAACAGTGAACACTGAAGCTTTCTTT
NA	NA	TRBV5-1	TRBJ1-2	CASSLVTGSGYTF	TGCGCCAGCAGCTTGGTGACGGGGTCGGGCTACACCTTC
NA	NA	TRBV7-2	TRBJ1-2	CASSFYTPEDGYTF	TGTGCCAGCAGCTTTTACACCCCCGAGGATGGCTACACCTTC
NA	TRBD2	TRBV28	TRBJ2-1	CASSLYASGSFNEQFF	TGTGCCAGCAGTTTATACGCTAGCGGGAGTTTCAATGAGCAGTTCTTC
many	NA	TRBV10-1	TRBJ2-2	CASSDGSVDTGELFF	TGCGCCAGCAGTGACGGCAGCGTCGACACCGGGGAGCTGTTTTTT
NA	NA	TRBV2	TRBJ2-7	CASTQALYLYEQYF	TGTGCCAGCACTCAGGCTTTGTATCTCTACGAGCAGTACTTC
few	TRBD1	TRBV5-4	TRBJ2-7	CASSTPGQGFYEQYF	TGTGCCAGCAGCACCCCTGGACAGGGCTTCTACGAGCAGTACTTC
NA	TRBD1	TRBV30	TRBJ1-2	CAWSGTAYGYTF	TGTGCCTGGTCCGGGACAGCCTATGGCTACACCTTC
NA	NA	TRBV27	TRBJ2-1	CASSLGATGREFF	TGTGCCAGCAGTTTAGGGGCGACTGGCCGGGAGTTCTTC
NA	TRBD1	TRBV30	TRBJ2-3	CAWSMGTGLGYTDTQYF	TGTGCCTGGAGTATGGGGACAGGGCTAGGGTACACAGATACGCAGTATTTT
few	NA	TRBV19	TRBJ2-3	CASSIWSGLSTDTQYF	TGTGCCAGTAGTATTTGGTCAGGGCTCAGCACAGATACGCAGTATTTT
NA	TRBD2	TRBV4-1	TRBJ2-5	CASSQEVAGASQETQYF	TGCGCCAGCAGCCAAGAAGTAGCGGGAGCGAGCCAAGAGACCCAGTACTTC
NA	TRBD1	TRBV11-2	TRBJ2-1	CASSADRQGVPYNEQFF	TGTGCCAGCAGCGCGGATAGACAGGGGGTTCCCTACAATGAGCAGTTCTTC
NA	NA	TRBV7-2	TRBJ2-7	CASSLGFSSSYEQYF	TGTGCCAGCAGCTTAGGGTTTAGTAGCTCCTACGAGCAGTACTTC
NA	NA	TRBV5-8	TRBJ1-5	CASSRQYNQPQHF	TGTGCCAGCAGTCGACAATACAATCAGCCCCAGCATTTT
NA	TRBD2	TRBV5-1	TRBJ2-7	CASSPTSGGQAGEQYF	TGCGCCAGCAGCCCTACTAGCGGGGGGCAAGCAGGCGAGCAGTACTTC
NA	TRBD2	TRBV6-6	TRBJ2-3	CASSLTSGRAWDTQYF	TGTGCCAGCAGTTTGACTAGCGGGAGGGCGTGGGATACGCAGTATTTT
NA	NA	TRBV6-1	TRBJ2-7	CASSVTGSNEQYF	TGTGCCAGCAGTGTAACGGGTTCGAACGAGCAGTACTTC
NA	TRBD2	TRBV2	TRBJ2-3	CASSDKRSLAGIPSTDTQYF	TGTGCCAGCAGTGATAAAAGGAGCCTAGCGGGGATCCCAAGCACAGATACGCAGTATTTT
once	NA	TRBV5-6	TRBJ1-4	CDSSLFATNEKLFF	TGTGACAGCAGCTTGTTCGCAACTAATGAAAAACTGTTTTTT
few	NA	TRBV28	TRBJ1-3	CASSLSTSGNTIYF	TGTGCCAGCAGTTTATCAACTTCTGGAAACACCATATATTTT
NA	TRBD1	TRBV9	TRBJ2-5	CASSVDRDRAAQYF	TGTGCCAGCAGCGTGGACAGGGACCGGGCTGCCCAGTACTTC
once	TRBD1	TRBV7-2	TRBJ1-3	CASSPWTGGGNTIYF	TGTGCCAGCAGCCCATGGACAGGGGGTGGAAACACCATATATTTT
NA	NA	TRBV30	TRBJ2-3	CAWTPTGELDTQYF	TGTGCCTGGACTCCCACGGGAGAGCTAGATACGCAGTATTTT
NA	TRBD2	TRBV27	TRBJ2-7	CASSFTGGYEQYF	TGTGCCAGCAGTTTTACGGGGGGCTACGAGCAGTACTTC
NA	NA	TRBV5-1	TRBJ1-5	CASSYDNSDRYYSNQPQHF	TGCGCCAGCAGCTATGATAACTCGGACAGATATTATAGCAATCAGCCCCAGCATTTT
few	TRBD1	TRBV25-1	TRBJ2-1	CASSDSKRQGPYNEQFF	TGTGCCAGCAGTGACTCCAAGCGACAGGGGCCCTACAATGAGCAGTTCTTC